These T cell receptor beta chains were read from a single sample in a study of blood T cell repertoires in COVID-19. Method: immunoSEQ multiplex PCR; TCRdb's copy keeps in-frame clones and lacks some. This table has about 300,000 clones, around 85% appearing once. The sequenced sample consisted of peripheral blood. These TCRs come from a human donor with COVID-19, enrolled during active disease. The donor label of this sample is uncertain. CDR3s include the opening cysteine and the closing phenylalanine or tryptophan. D genes are given only for firm matches. Clone size is shown for a subset of rows, as once, few, many or a class of expanded clone.

J gene | V gene | D gene | clone size | CDR3 DNA | CDR3 protein
TRBJ2-3 | TRBV7-3 | TRBD2 | NA | TGTGCCAGCAGCGTTCTAGCGGGAGCTGCAGATACGCAGTATTTT | CASSVLAGAADTQYF
TRBJ2-5 | TRBV28 | TRBD2 | NA | TGTGCCAGCAGTTGGGGACTAGCGGGAGCGGAGACCCAGTACTTC | CASSWGLAGAETQYF
TRBJ2-1 | TRBV7-2 | TRBD1 | NA | TGTGCCAGCAGCTTACAAGGGACAGGGGGCGATGAGCAGTTCTTC | CASSLQGTGGDEQFF
TRBJ1-1 | TRBV18 | NA | NA | TGTGCCAGCTCACCATTTGGGGAGATGAACACTGAAGCTTTCTTT | CASSPFGEMNTEAFF
TRBJ2-5 | TRBV27 | TRBD1 | NA | TGTGCCAGCAGTTTTTTGACAGACAGGGCGGAGACCCAGTACTTC | CASSFLTDRAETQYF
TRBJ2-1 | TRBV7-3 | TRBD1 | NA | TGTGCCAGCAGTCCAGGGGGCGCCTCCTACAATGAGCAGTTCTTC | CASSPGGASYNEQFF
TRBJ2-3 | TRBV9 | NA | NA | TGTGCCAGCAGCCCCACCGTCGGCGGAACATACACAGATACGCAGTATTTT | CASSPTVGGTYTDTQYF
TRBJ2-2 | TRBV5-1 | TRBD1 | once | TGCGCCAGCAGCTTGGAAGGGGGCAGGACCGGGGAGCTGTTTTTT | CASSLEGGRTGELFF
TRBJ1-2 | TRBV5-1 | NA | few | TGCGCCAGCAGCCTGTCCCCACAGGAGGGCGGCTACACCTTC | CASSLSPQEGGYTF
TRBJ1-2 | TRBV5-1 | TRBD1 | NA | TGCGCCAGCAGCTTGCAGGGGGACTATGGCTACACCTTC | CASSLQGDYGYTF
TRBJ1-2 | TRBV21-1 | NA | NA | TGTGCCAGCAGCCAATTCCGGGACAGGGGGCAGGGCTACACCTTC | CASSQFRDRGQGYTF
TRBJ1-5 | TRBV7-9 | TRBD1 | once | TGTGCCAGCAGCTTAGGGGGACAGGGTGGTCGACAGCCCCAGCATTTT | CASSLGGQGGRQPQHF
TRBJ2-1 | TRBV7-8 | NA | many | TGTGCCAGCAGCTTAGGGCCCGTCAATGAGCAGTTCTTC | CASSLGPVNEQFF
TRBJ1-5 | TRBV2 | TRBD1 | NA | TGTGCCAGCAGAGAACAGGGGATGAGTCAGCCCCAGCATTTT | CASREQGMSQPQHF
TRBJ2-7 | TRBV5-4 | TRBD1 | NA | TGTGCCAGCAGCCTGCGACAGGGCCCTCTCGAGCAGTACTTC | CASSLRQGPLEQYF